A single sample is the source of the 12 T cell receptor beta chains below, sequenced in a study of CD8+CD57+ T cells in acquired aplastic anemia. Researchers used genomic DNA as the template to profile TCR beta VDJ and CDR3. Each CDR3 protein is one row after TCRdb ran MiXCR on the reads. The sample lists about 210,000 distinct CDR3 sequences; roughly 35% were seen once. Sequences were obtained from sorted CD4+, CD8+, or CD8+CD57+ T cells (not recorded which) from PBMCs. The source of these receptors is a human donor in good health, serving as a control.

The chain employs TRBV11-2 and TRBJ2-3; D unresolved. In germline, CDR1 is SGHAT, CDR2 FQNNGV. The CDR3 extends over 16 amino acids. V lost 1 base to trimming and J lost 0 bases, with 11 bases between them. The CDR3 sequence is CASSLVPEISTDTQYF. Here the CDR3 DNA reads TGTGCCAGCAGCTTAGTTCCGGAAATAAGCACAGATACGCAGTATTTT.

This clonotype turned up a few times. It may be a read error: a sequence one base away is much more abundant. This CDR3 is missing its conserved last phenylalanine or tryptophan, likely due to a read error. This chain joins TRBV2 and TRBJ2-2; weak D call: TRBD2 (6 bases). Trimming removed 7 bases at V and 6 bases at J, with 9 bases between. This CDR3 spans 12 amino acids. Per the germline V gene, CDR1 is SNHLY and CDR2 is FYNNEI. The CDR3 region has the DNA TGTGCCAGCATCGGGGGTGCCGGGGAGCTGTTTCTT. Encoded protein: CASIGGAGELFL.

The table lists this clonotype with many counts. The chain couples TRBV11-2 to TRBJ2-5; weak D call: TRBD2 (5 bases). Trimming removed 5 bases from V and 4 bases from J, with 8 bases in between. Germline V CDR1 and CDR2: SGHAT, FQNNGV. This CDR3 spans 12 amino acids. CDR3 in amino acids: CASSLGRETQYF. Written as DNA, the CDR3 is TGTGCCAGCAGCCTAGGGAGAGAGACCCAGTACTTC.

This clonotype appeared a few times. The chain employs TRBV4-1 and TRBJ2-7; 11 bases are shared with TRBD1. The length of the CDR3 is 16 residues. V lost 4 bases and J lost 6; bases outside the gene matches: 11. CDR1 is MGHRA and CDR2 is YSYEKL in the germline V gene. CDR3 sequence reads: CASSPGGTGGPPEQYF. The DNA for the CDR3 is TGCGCCAGCAGCCCCGGCGGGACAGGGGGACCCCCCGAGCAGTACTTC.

The sample holds many counts of this clonotype. The chain has TRBV5-1 and TRBJ1-1; 8 positions agree with TRBD1. The germline gives CDR1 SGHRS, CDR2 YFSETQ. The CDR3 totals 14 residues. After removal of 1 base from V and 1 base from J, the junction contained 0 bases not matched to a gene. The CDR3, as DNA: TGCGCCAGCAGCTTGCAGGGGGCGAACACTGAAGCTTTCTTT. Translation: CASSLQGANTEAFF.

This clonotype occurred many times. The chain has TRBV5-1 and TRBJ2-3; 7 bases agree with TRBD1. The CDR3 is made up of 14 amino acids. V trimming: 4 bases; J trimming: 3 bases; junction bases outside the gene matches: 5. Germline lookup yields CDR1 SGHRS and CDR2 YFSETQ. The CDR3 DNA sequence: TGCGCCAGCAGCATACAGGGGTTTACAGATACGCAGTATTTT. This encodes CASSIQGFTDTQYF.

This clonotype was observed many times. This sequence joins TRBV20-1 and TRBJ1-2; D remains unclear. Between the trimmed V and J ends, which lost 3 bases and 0 bases, there was a span of 14 bases. CDR1 and CDR2 from the germline V gene are DFQATT and SNEGSKA (reference sequence). The CDR3 is 15 residues long. The CDR3 loop reads CSARPPSTANYGYTF. The CDR3, as DNA: TGCAGTGCTAGGCCCCCGAGTACCGCTAACTATGGCTACACCTTC.

This chain uses TRBV11-1 with TRBJ2-2; TRBD2 is a possible D gene (5 bases). Germline V lookup: CDR1 SGHAT, CDR2 FQDESV (reference sequence). This CDR3 comprises 18 residues. The V gene lost 1 base and the J gene lost 0 bases, with 15 bases spanning the gap. In DNA, the CDR3 is TGTGCCAGCAGCTTAGGTTCACGTGGAGGACCGAACACCGGGGAGCTGTTTTTT. Protein: CASSLGSRGGPNTGELFF. The whole variable domain, remainder taken from reference TRBV11-1 and TRBJ2-2, is EAEVAQSPRYKITEKSQAVAFWCDPISGHATLYWYRQILGQGPELLVQFQDESVVDDSQLPKDRFSAERLKGVDSTLKIQPAELGDSAMYLCASSLGSRGGPNTGELFFGEGSRLTVL.

In this sample, this clonotype turned up many times. The rearrangement links TRBV7-9 to TRBJ2-3; D not certain. Looked up from germline, CDR1 is SEHNR and CDR2 is FQNEAQ (reference sequence). This CDR3 contains 14 residues. The V end was cut by 6 bases, the J end by 2 bases, with 12 bases between. The CDR3 here is CASSLDPFTDTQYF. The CDR3 DNA reads as TGTGCCAGCAGTTTGGACCCCTTCACAGATACGCAGTATTTT.

This clonotype was counted between two and nine times. J is TRBJ1-1 and V is TRBV5-1; no firm D call. From germline, CDR1 is SGHRS and CDR2 YFSETQ. CDR3 length: 16 residues. With 0 bases removed from V and 4 bases from J, the gap between germline ends came to 16 bases. CDR3 in DNA: TGCGCCAGCAGCTTGGCCGATGCCGCAAGGAGCACTGAAGCTTTCTTT. It codes for CASSLADAARSTEAFF.

This clonotype came up many times. The genes are TRBV5-1 and TRBJ2-3; D uncertain. Germline CDR1 reads SGHRS; CDR2 reads YFSETQ. Trimming removed 1 base from V and 5 bases from J, with 5 bases in between. This CDR3 spans 12 amino acids. CDR3 DNA sequence: TGCGCCAGCAGCTTGTCAGTAGATACGCAGTATTTT. Protein product: CASSLSVDTQYF.

The chain combines TRBV29-1 with TRBJ1-5; D perhaps matches TRBD1 (5 bases). Germline values: CDR1 SQVTM, CDR2 ANQGSEA. Trimming shortened V by 4 bases and J by 4 bases, and 8 bases separated the two germline ends. This CDR3 contains 12 residues. The CDR3 sequence is CSVGGRNQPQHF. Here the CDR3 DNA reads TGCAGCGTTGGGGGCAGAAATCAGCCCCAGCATTTT.